One sample yielded the 13 T cell receptor beta chains listed below, sequenced in a study of T cell responses to AZD1222 COVID-19 vaccine. Assay used: immunoSEQ multiplex PCR; TCRdb lists only in-frame clones, some missing. The top ten hold around 10% of the sample, which has roughly 100,000 clones, approximately 90% seen once. Sequences were derived from peripheral blood, sampled on day 0 of AZD1222 vaccination. These receptors were obtained from an adult in good health.

V is TRBV4-3 and J is TRBJ1-2; 10 positions match TRBD1. The CDR3 is 14 residues long. Germline V gene sequence: CDR1 LGHNA, CDR2 YSLEER. Losses at the gene ends were 1 base for V and 7 bases for J; bases not matched to a gene: 3. The CDR3 DNA is TGCGCCAGCAGCCAAGGGGACAGGGGAGGTGGCTACACCTTC. This sequence encodes CASSQGDRGGGYTF.

This rearrangement joins TRBV9 to TRBJ1-6, with D uncertain. Deletions cut 0 bases from V and 5 bases from J, with 6 bases between. The CDR3 runs to 14 residues. Looked up from germline, CDR1 is SGDLS and CDR2 is YYNGEE. The CDR3 DNA is TGTGCCAGCAGCGTAGGCCTGGATAATTCACCCCTCCACTTT. Amino acid sequence: CASSVGLDNSPLHF.

The V gene is TRBV5-8, the J gene TRBJ1-1; maybe TRBD1 (6 bases). Germline V gene data show CDR1 as SGHTS and CDR2 as YDEGEE. Trimming removed 2 bases from V and 5 bases from J, with 16 bases in between. This CDR3 has 15 residues. The DNA for the CDR3 is TGTGCCAGCAGCTTCGGGGACACTATTGGGACTGAAGCTTTCTTT. Translated, it gives CASSFGDTIGTEAFF.

V is TRBV20-1 and J is TRBJ1-5; D perhaps matches TRBD1 (6 bases). Germline V gene data show CDR1 as DFQATT and CDR2 as SNEGSKA (reference sequence). With 5 bases removed from V and 5 bases from J, the gap between germline ends came to 7 bases. The CDR3 contains 11 residues. In DNA, the CDR3 is TGCAGTGCTGCAGGGGATCAGCCCCAGCATTTT. Amino acid sequence: CSAAGDQPQHF.

The chain is built from TRBV7-7 and TRBJ2-1; 11 bases map to TRBD2. Per germline, CDR1 SSHAT and CDR2 FNYEAQ (reference sequence). After removal of 5 bases from V and 8 bases from J, the junction contained 11 bases not matched to a gene. This CDR3 is 16 amino acids long. CDR3 amino acids: CASSLGTSGPTDEQFF. The CDR3, as DNA: TGTGCCAGCAGCCTAGGGACTAGCGGTCCCACGGATGAGCAGTTCTTC.

Here the CDR3 reads CASSFLVYNEQFF. DNA for the CDR3: TGCGCCAGCAGCTTTTTAGTTTACAATGAGCAGTTCTTC. This sequence joins TRBV5-1 and TRBJ2-1; D gene uncertain. Germline CDR1 reads SGHRS; CDR2 reads YFSETQ. The CDR3 length is 13 residues. V was shortened by 2 bases and J by 4 bases, with 7 bases between the two germline ends.

The V gene is TRBV19, the J gene TRBJ2-7; TRBD2 aligns across 13 bases. The CDR3 length is 15 residues. Losses at the gene ends were 7 bases for V and 4 bases for J; bases not matched to a gene: 7. CDR1 is LNHDA and CDR2 is SQIVND in the germline V gene (reference sequence). In nucleotides, the CDR3 is TGTGCCAGTACCCAGGGGACTAGCGGGATTTACGAGCAGTACTTC. This gives the protein CASTQGTSGIYEQYF.

This sequence joins TRBV5-4 and TRBJ2-3; D may be TRBD2 (6 bases). The CDR3 runs 17 residues. The V gene's germline CDR1 is SGHNT and CDR2 YYREEE (reference sequence). With 3 bases removed from V and 0 bases from J, the gap between germline ends came to 17 bases. CDR3: CASSSSSGHPSTDTQYF. CDR3 nucleotides: TGTGCCAGCAGCTCCTCCAGCGGGCACCCTAGCACAGATACGCAGTATTTT.

V is TRBV21-1 and J is TRBJ2-1; the D segment call TRBD1 is taken from the table without a DNA check. TRBV21-1 is deemed a pseudogene. The CDR3 runs 17 residues. The DNA for the CDR3 is TGTGCCAGCAGCCCCCCGGGACAGGCGGTACCCTACAATGAGCAGTTCTTC. Translation gives CASSPPGQAVPYNEQFF.

The rearrangement uses TRBV28 and TRBJ2-7, with TRBD1 matching 8 bases. Germline V CDR1 and CDR2: MDHEN, SYDVKM. After removal of 7 bases from V and 4 bases from J, the junction contained 12 bases not matched to a gene. The CDR3 runs to 15 residues. The CDR3 region is CASTPSDREEYEQYF. The CDR3 DNA sequence: TGTGCCAGCACCCCCTCGGACAGGGAGGAATACGAGCAGTACTTC. The variable domain in full, completed from reference TRBV28 and TRBJ2-7, reads DVKVTQSSRYLVKRTGEKVFLECVQDMDHENMFWYRQDPGLGLRLIYFSYDVKMKEKGDIPEGYSVSREKKERFSLILESASTNQTSMYLCASTPSDREEYEQYFGPGTRLTVT.

This clone is a singleton in its sample. The V gene is TRBV5-1, the J gene TRBJ2-1; 12 nucleotides line up with TRBD2. J was trimmed by 10 bases and V by 4 bases; bases with no gene match: 9. This CDR3 contains 15 residues. Germline loops: CDR1 SGHRS, CDR2 YFSETQ. The CDR3 protein is CASSPPGLAGKEQFF. The DNA of the CDR3 is TGCGCCAGCAGCCCTCCCGGACTAGCGGGAAAAGAGCAGTTCTTC.

This clone was observed a single time. The chain employs TRBV12-3 or TRBV12-4 and TRBJ1-1, with D perhaps matching TRBD1 (5 bases). Between the trimmed V and J ends, which lost 7 bases and 1 base, there was a span of 10 bases. The CDR3 is made up of 13 amino acids. For the CDR3, the DNA is TGTGCCAGCACTGGGGGGTGGAACACTGAAGCTTTCTTT. Translated, it gives CASTGGWNTEAFF.

This CDR3 is CASGQRFVPSSGNTIYF. The CDR3 nucleotides are TGTGCCAGCGGACAAAGGTTCGTTCCAAGCTCTGGAAACACCATATATTTT. The chain carries TRBV2 and TRBJ1-3; a possible D gene is TRBD1 (5 bases). CDR1 is SNHLY, CDR2 FYNNEI, per germline. This CDR3 region has 17 residues. Trimming removed 8 bases from V and 0 bases from J, with 20 bases in between.